A single sample gave rise to the 8 T cell receptor beta chains below, sequenced in a study of T-cell reconstitution after alpha-beta-depleted transplantation in children. TCRbeta library preparation incorporated unique molecular identifiers. TCRdb reprocessed the PCR reads via MiXCR and lists one record per CDR3 protein. The sample holds about 78,000 distinct CDR3 sequences, 13% to 15% seen once. Source: PBMCs, mostly from graft donor cells, taken 180 days after TCRalphabeta/CD19-depleted stem cell transplant. The receptors stem from a male patient between 2 and 10 years old who had a stem cell transplant for acute lymphoblastic leukemia, so the T cells may come from the graft donor.

This clonotype was seen many times. In DNA, the CDR3 is TGTGCCAGCAGCTTGGATCCGCGGCTAGCCAAAAACATTCAGTACTTC. Protein sequence: CASSLDPRLAKNIQYF. This chain joins TRBV5-5 and TRBJ2-4; D gene uncertain. V was cut by 0 bases and J by 0 bases, with 10 bases left in between. The germline V gene has CDR1 SGHKS and CDR2 YYEKEE (reference sequence). This CDR3 has 16 amino acids.

There are a few counts of this clonotype. CDR3 protein: CASSPSAGGTEAFF. As DNA, the CDR3 is TGCGCCAGCAGCCCATCGGCAGGGGGCACTGAAGCTTTCTTT. V usage is TRBV5-1 and J usage is TRBJ1-1; TRBD1 matches 7 bases. Trimming at V came to 4 bases and at J to 4 bases, leaving 7 bases not matched to a gene. The CDR3 has 14 amino acids. CDR1 and CDR2 from the germline V gene are SGHRS and YFSETQ.

CDR3: CASSPGLLGVSSYNEQFF. CDR3 DNA sequence: TGTGCCAGCAGCCCTGGGCTACTGGGAGTGTCGTCCTACAATGAGCAGTTCTTC. V usage is TRBV4-2 and J usage is TRBJ2-1, with D maybe TRBD2 (5 bases). Germline CDR1 is LGHNA and CDR2 is YNFKEQ. The CDR3 covers 18 residues. The V end lost 4 bases, the J end lost 1 base, and 20 bases lay between the germline ends.

This clonotype showed up many times. A read error may account for a junction end that differs from germline. The chain employs TRBV7-8 and TRBJ1-2, with D possibly TRBD1 on 6 matching bases. Germline-derived CDR1 and CDR2 are SGHVS and FQNEAQ. The CDR3 runs to 13 residues. The CDR3 DNA reads TGTGCCAGCAGTTTAGGGGGGGGATATGGCTACACCTTC. It specifies CASSLGGGYGYTF.

This clonotype was counted ten times or more. The rearrangement joins TRBV9 to TRBJ2-2; 7 nucleotides agree with TRBD1. V dropped 4 bases and J dropped 4; count of bases not matched to a gene: 7. This CDR3 has 15 residues. CDR1 SGDLS and CDR2 YYNGEE come from the germline V gene. The CDR3 is CASSPWTGPTGELFF. The CDR3 DNA follows: TGTGCCAGCAGCCCTTGGACAGGCCCCACCGGGGAGCTGTTTTTT.

The CDR3 here is CSARDETSGGTQYF. As DNA, the CDR3 is TGCAGTGCTAGAGATGAGACTAGTGGGGGTACCCAGTACTTC. The chain couples TRBV20-1 to TRBJ2-5, with D perhaps matching TRBD2 (6 bases). The germline V gene encodes CDR1 DFQATT and CDR2 SNEGSKA (reference sequence). The CDR3 is 14 amino acids. The germline V and J ends were trimmed by 0 bases and 8 bases, with 16 bases remaining between them.

The rearrangement joins TRBV25-1 to TRBJ2-7, with D possibly TRBD1 on 6 matching bases. CDR1 MGHDK and CDR2 SYGVNS come from the germline V gene. This CDR3 has 15 residues. V dropped 5 bases and J dropped 3 bases, with 17 bases sitting between them. This CDR3 is CASSPLRDISYEQYF. CDR3 in DNA: TGTGCCAGCAGTCCACTCCGGGACATAAGCTACGAGCAGTACTTC.

This clonotype was recorded at least ten times. The chain is built from TRBV5-1 and TRBJ2-5; unclear D gene. Germline values: CDR1 SGHRS, CDR2 YFSETQ. CDR3 size: 11 residues. The V end lost 4 bases, the J end lost 7 bases, and 8 bases lay between the germline ends. CDR3 loop: CASSPDGTQYF. CDR3 coding DNA: TGCGCCAGCAGCCCGGACGGGACCCAGTACTTC.